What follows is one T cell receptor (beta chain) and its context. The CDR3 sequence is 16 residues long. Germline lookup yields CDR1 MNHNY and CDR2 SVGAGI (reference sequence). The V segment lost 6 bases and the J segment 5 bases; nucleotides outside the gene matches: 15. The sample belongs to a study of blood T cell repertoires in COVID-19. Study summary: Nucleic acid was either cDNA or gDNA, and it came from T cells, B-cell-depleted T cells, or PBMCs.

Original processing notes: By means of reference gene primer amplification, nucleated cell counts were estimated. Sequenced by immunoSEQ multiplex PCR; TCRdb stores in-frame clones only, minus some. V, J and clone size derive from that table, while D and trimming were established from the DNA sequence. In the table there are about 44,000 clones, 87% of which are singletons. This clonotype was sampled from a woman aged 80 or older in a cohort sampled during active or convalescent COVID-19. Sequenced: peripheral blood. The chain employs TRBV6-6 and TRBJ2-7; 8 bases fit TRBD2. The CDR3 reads CASSHTQREKWDEQYF. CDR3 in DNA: TGTGCCAGCAGCCACACGCAGCGGGAGAAGTGGGACGAGCAGTACTTC.